This T cell receptor (beta chain) was sequenced in a study of T cell responses to AZD1222 COVID-19 vaccine. There are 11 residues in the CDR3. V lost 3 bases and J lost 8, with 10 bases in between. Germline CDR1 and CDR2: GTSNPN and SVGIG (reference sequence). Some clones are missing from TCRdb's copy, which holds only in-frame ones; the method was immunoSEQ multiplex PCR. The profile shows over 85,000 clones, 80% to 95% of them singletons. This clone was counted once. The specimen comprised peripheral blood, sampled on day 0 of AZD1222 vaccination. This sequence joins TRBV30 and TRBJ2-5; D call uncertain. The sequence derives from an adult in good health. CDR3 in amino acids: CAWSPDSTQYF. DNA of the CDR3: TGTGCCTGGAGCCCTGACTCTACCCAGTACTTC.